This TCR beta chain originates from a study of early T cells in non-severe SARS-CoV-2 infection. On the study more broadly: It was bulk RNA from unsorted whole blood that was sequenced, and the chains were unpaired.

Unique molecular identifiers were attached to individual cDNA molecules. MiXCR, applied by TCRdb to the 5' RACE reads, yields one record per CDR3 protein. The table has some 30,000 distinct CDR3 sequences, 4.5% to 7% seen once. This clonotype was seen many times. Its cognate antigen is unknown. The study, taken as a whole, reports: Database matching using VDJdb favored anti-spike CD8 responses, with private and CD4 specificities left missing.

Germline V gene data show CDR1 as MNHNY and CDR2 as SVGAGI (reference sequence). The CDR3 has 19 residues. V was pared by 6 bases and J by 2 bases, with 26 bases between. This sequence joins TRBV6-6 and TRBJ1-5; the D gene is possibly TRBD1 (5 bases). This TCR came from an adult who was a healthcare worker with PCR-confirmed SARS-CoV-2 infection or an uninfected control (not recorded which). The sample comprised whole blood. CDR3 region: CASSHRPAGVLSGNQPQHF. CDR3 DNA: TGTGCCAGCAGCCACAGGCCAGCGGGGGTATTGAGTGGCAATCAGCCCCAGCATTTT.